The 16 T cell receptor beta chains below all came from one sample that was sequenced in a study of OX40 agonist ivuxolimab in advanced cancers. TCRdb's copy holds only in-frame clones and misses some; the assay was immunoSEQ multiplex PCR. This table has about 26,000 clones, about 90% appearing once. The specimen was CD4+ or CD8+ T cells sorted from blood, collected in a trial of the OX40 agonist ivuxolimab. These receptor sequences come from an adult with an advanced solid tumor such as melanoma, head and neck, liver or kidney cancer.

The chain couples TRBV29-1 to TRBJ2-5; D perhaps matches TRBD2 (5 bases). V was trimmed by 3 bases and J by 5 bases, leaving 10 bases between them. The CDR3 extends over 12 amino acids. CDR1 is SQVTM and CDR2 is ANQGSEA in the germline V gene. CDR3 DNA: TGCAGCGTTGAGGCGGGCGGGGAGACCCAGTACTTC. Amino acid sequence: CSVEAGGETQYF.

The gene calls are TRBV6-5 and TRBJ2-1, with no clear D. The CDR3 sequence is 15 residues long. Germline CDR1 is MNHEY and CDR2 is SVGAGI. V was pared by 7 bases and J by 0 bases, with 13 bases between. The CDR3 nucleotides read TGTGCCAGCAATCTTGATTCTTCCTCCTACAATGAGCAGTTCTTC. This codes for CASNLDSSSYNEQFF.

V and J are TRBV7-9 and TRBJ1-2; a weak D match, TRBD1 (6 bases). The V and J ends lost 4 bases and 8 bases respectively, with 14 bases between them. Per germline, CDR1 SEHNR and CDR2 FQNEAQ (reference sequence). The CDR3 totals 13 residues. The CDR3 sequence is CASSSQGLEGYTF. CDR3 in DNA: TGTGCCAGCAGCTCGCAGGGGTTGGAGGGCTACACCTTC.

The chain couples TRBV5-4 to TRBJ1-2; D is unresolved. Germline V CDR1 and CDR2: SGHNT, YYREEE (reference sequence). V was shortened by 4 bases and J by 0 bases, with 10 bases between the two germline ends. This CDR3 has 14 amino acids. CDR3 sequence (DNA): TGTGCCAGCAGCCCCGAGACACCTAACTATGGCTACACCTTC. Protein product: CASSPETPNYGYTF.

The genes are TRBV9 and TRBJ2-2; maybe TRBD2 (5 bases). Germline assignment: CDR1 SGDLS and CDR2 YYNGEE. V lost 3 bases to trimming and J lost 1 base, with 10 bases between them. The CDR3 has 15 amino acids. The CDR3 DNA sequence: TGTGCCAGCAGCGAGAGCGGCGGGAACACCGGGGAGCTGTTTTTT. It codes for CASSESGGNTGELFF.

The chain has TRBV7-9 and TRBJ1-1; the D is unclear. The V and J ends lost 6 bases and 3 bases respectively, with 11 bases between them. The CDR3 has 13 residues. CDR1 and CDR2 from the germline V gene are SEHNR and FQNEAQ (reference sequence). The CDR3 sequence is CASSSVLDTEAFF. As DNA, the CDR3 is TGTGCCAGCAGTTCGGTATTAGACACTGAAGCTTTCTTT. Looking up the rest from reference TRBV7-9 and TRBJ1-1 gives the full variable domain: DTGVSQNPRHKITKRGQNVTFRCDPISEHNRLYWYRQTLGQGPEFLTYFQNEAQLEKSRLLSDRFSAERPKGSFSTLEIQRTEQGDSAMYLCASSSVLDTEAFFGQGTRLTVV.

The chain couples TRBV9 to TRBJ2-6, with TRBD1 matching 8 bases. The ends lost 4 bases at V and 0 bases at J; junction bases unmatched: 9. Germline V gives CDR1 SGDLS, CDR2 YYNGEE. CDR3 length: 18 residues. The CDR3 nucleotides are TGTGCCAGCAGCTTATCGGACAGGGACCCCTCTGGGGCCAACGTCCTGACTTTC. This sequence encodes CASSLSDRDPSGANVLTF.

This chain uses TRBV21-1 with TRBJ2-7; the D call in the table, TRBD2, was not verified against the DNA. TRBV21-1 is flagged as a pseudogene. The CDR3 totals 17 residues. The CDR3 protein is CASSKGRQRRGGQEQYF. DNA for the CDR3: TGTGCCAGCAGCAAAGGCCGCCAAAGGCGGGGGGGCCAGGAGCAGTACTTC.

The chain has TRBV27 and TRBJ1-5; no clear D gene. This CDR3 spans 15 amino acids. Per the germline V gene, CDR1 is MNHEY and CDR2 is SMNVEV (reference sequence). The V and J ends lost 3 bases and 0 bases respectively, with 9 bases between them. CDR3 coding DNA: TGTGCCAGCAGTTTGGGCGGGTATAGCAATCAGCCCCAGCATTTT. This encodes CASSLGGYSNQPQHF.

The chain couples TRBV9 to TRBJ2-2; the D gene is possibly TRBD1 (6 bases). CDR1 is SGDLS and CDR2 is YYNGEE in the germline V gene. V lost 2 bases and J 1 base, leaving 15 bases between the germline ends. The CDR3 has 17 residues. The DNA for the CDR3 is TGTGCCAGCAGCGTTAACTTCGAACAGGGGAACACCGGGGAGCTGTTTTTT. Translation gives CASSVNFEQGNTGELFF.

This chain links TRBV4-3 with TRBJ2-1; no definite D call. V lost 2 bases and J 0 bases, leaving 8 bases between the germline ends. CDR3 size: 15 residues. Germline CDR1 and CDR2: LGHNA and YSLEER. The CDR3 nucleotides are TGCGCCAGCAGCCAACTTTTAAGCTCCTACAATGAGCAGTTCTTC. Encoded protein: CASSQLLSSYNEQFF.

The CDR3 sequence is CASSIFHLTGMNTEAFF. CDR3 coding DNA: TGTGCCAGTAGTATATTCCATTTGACAGGAATGAACACTGAAGCTTTCTTT. V usage is TRBV19 and J usage is TRBJ1-1, with D possibly matching TRBD1 (6 bases). Trimming left V 2 bases short and J 0 bases short, with 16 bases between. The CDR3 has 17 residues. The germline CDR1 and CDR2 sequences are LNHDA and SQIVND (reference sequence).

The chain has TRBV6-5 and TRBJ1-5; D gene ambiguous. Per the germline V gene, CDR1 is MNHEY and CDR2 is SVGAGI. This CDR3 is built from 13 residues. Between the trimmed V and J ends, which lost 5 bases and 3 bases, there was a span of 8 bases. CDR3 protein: CASSLGINQPQHF. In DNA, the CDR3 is TGTGCCAGCAGTCTTGGAATCAATCAGCCCCAGCATTTT.

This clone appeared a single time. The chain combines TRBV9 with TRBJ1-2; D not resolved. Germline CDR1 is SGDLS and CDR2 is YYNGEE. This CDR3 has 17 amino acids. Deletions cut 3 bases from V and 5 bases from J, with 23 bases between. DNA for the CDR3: TGTGCCAGCAGCGAAGCCTCACCGGGCCCCGGGAGGTATGGCTACACCTTC. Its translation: CASSEASPGPGRYGYTF.

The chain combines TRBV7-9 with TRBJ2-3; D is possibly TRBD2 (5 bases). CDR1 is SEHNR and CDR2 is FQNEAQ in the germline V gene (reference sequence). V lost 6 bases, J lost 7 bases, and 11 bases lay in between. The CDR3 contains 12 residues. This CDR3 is CASRPGSHTQYF. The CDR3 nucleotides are TGTGCCAGCAGACCGGGGTCTCATACGCAGTATTTT.

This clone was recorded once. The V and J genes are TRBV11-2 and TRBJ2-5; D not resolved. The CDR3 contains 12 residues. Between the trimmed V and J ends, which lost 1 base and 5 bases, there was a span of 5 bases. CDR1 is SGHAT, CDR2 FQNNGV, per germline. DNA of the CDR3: TGTGCCAGCAGCTTAGTGTTCGAGACCCAGTACTTC. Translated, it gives CASSLVFETQYF.